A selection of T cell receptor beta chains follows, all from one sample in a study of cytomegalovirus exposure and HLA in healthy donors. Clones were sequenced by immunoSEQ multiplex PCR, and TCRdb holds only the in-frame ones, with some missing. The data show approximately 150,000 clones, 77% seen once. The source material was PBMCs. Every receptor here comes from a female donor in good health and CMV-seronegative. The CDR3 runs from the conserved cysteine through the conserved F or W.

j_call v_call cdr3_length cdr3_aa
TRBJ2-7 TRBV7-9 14 CASSTVTDSYEQYF
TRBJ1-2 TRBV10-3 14 CAISETGGENGYTF
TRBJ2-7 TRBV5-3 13 CARSRTSVYEQYF
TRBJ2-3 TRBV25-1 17 CASSESGLAGSTDTQYF
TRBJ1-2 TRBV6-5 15 CASSYSWASDYGYTF
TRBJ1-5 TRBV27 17 CASSSGQGGGEGQPQHF
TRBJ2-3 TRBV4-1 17 CASSQEDGGKGTDTQYF
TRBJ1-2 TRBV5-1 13 CASSLVAAEGYTF
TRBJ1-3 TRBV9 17 CASSVAHLASSGNTIYF
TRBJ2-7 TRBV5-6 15 CASSLVGLEGGPPHF
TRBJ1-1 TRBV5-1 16 CASSGGMDRANTEAFF
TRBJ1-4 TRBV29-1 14 CSVTFLGREEKLFF
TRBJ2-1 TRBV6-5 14 CASSPISSYNEQFF
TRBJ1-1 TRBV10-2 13 CASSPAGTHGAFF
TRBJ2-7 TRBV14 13 CASSLGHPYEQYF
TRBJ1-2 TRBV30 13 CAYSPGQVYGYTF